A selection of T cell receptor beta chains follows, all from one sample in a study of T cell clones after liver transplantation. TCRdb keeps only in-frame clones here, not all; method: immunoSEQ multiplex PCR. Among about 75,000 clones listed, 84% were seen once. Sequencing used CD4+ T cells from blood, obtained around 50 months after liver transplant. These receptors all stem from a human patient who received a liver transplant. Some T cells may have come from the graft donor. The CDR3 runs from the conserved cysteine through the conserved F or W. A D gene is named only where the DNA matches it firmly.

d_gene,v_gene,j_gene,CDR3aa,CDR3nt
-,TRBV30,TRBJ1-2,CAWRVGGGDGYTF,TGTGCCTGGAGGGTAGGGGGGGGAGATGGCTACACCTTC
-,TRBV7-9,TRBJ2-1,CASSQRADSSYNEQFF,TGTGCCAGCAGCCAGAGGGCGGACAGCTCCTACAATGAGCAGTTCTTC
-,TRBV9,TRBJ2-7,CASSVGPGAGEQYF,TGTGCCAGCAGCGTAGGCCCGGGGGCGGGCGAGCAGTACTTC
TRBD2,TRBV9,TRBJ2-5,CASSGSGSRETQYF,TGTGCCAGCAGCGGTAGCGGGAGCCGAGAGACCCAGTACTTC
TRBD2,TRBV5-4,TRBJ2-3,CASSQRLTSGDTQYF,TGTGCCAGCAGCCAACGCCTGACTAGCGGAGATACGCAGTATTTT
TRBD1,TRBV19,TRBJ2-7,CASSRDREGYEQYF,TGTGCCAGTAGCCGCGACAGGGAAGGCTACGAGCAGTACTTC
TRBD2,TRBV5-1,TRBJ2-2,CASSLFEGGTGELFF,TGCGCCAGCAGCTTGTTTGAGGGAGGGACCGGGGAGCTGTTTTTT
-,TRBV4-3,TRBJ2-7,CASSQGTHSYEQYF,TGCGCCAGCAGCCAAGGTACACATAGTTACGAGCAGTACTTC
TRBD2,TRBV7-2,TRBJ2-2,CASSLVASGRAELFF,TGTGCCAGCAGCTTAGTTGCTAGCGGGAGGGCGGAGCTGTTTTTT
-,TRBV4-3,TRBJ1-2,CASSQGGGGWKDYGYTF,TGCGCCAGCAGCCAAGGCGGGGGGGGTTGGAAAGACTATGGCTACACCTTC